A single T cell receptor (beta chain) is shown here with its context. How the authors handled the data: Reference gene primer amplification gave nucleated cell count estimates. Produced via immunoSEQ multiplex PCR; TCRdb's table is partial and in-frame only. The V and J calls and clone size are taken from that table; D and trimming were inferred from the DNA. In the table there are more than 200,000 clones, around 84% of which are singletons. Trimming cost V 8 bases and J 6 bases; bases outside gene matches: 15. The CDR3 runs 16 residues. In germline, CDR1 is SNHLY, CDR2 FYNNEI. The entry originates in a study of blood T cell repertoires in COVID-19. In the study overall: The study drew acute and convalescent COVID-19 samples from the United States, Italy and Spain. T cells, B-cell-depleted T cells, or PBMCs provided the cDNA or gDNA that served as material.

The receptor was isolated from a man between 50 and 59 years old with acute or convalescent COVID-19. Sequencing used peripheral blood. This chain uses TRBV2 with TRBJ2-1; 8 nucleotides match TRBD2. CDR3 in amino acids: CASPGGTGGPSNEQFF. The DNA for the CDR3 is TGTGCCAGCCCTGGGGGTACGGGGGGGCCTTCCAATGAGCAGTTCTTC.